This TCR beta chain was profiled in a study of a mutant IDH1 vaccine in newly diagnosed glioma. About the research overall: Eight vaccinations reached patients in weeks 1, 3, 5, 7, 11, 15, 19 and 23. Averaging around 42 years of age, treated patients were approximately 60% male and approximately 40% female. Study-level findings and limits: Seemingly, pseudoprogression had no relation to changes in the top peripheral T cell clonotypes. Researchers report vaccine-induced immune responses in 93.3% of patients.

Regarding this clone: Its specificity is unknown.

Described time point: week 5, during vaccination. It was 300 ug of mutant IDH1 20-mer peptide that made up each vaccine dose, given with topical imiquimod. The CDR3 is 15 residues long. Between the trimmed V and J ends, which lost 5 bases and 3 bases, there was a span of 14 bases. CDR1 is ENHRY, CDR2 SYGVKD, per germline. Profiling relied on immunoSEQ multiplex PCR, and the TCRdb table lists in-frame clones only, not all of them. This table has around 35,000 clones, around 83% appearing once. V is TRBV10-3 and J is TRBJ1-5; D not resolved. Specimen: PBMCs, collected from a glioma patient whose treatment included an IDH1 peptide vaccine. The receptor's source is a man aged 25-40 years with glioma. CDR3 sequence: CAISPSDRTNQPQHF. CDR3 nucleotides: TGTGCCATCAGTCCCTCCGATCGCACCAATCAGCCCCAGCATTTT.